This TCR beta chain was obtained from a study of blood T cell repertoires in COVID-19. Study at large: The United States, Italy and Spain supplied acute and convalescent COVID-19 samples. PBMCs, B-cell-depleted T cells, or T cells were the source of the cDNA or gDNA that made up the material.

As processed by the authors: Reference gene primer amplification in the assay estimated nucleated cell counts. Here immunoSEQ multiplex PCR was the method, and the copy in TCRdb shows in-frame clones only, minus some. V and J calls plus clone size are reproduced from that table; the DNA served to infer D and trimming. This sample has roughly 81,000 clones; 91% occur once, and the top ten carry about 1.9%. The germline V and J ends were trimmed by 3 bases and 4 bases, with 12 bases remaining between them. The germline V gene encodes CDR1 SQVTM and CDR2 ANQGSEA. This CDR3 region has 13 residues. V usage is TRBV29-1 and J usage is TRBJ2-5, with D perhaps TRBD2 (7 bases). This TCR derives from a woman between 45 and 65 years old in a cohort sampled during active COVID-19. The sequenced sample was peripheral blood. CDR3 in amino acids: CSVDERGGETQYF. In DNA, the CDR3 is TGCAGCGTTGATGAGAGGGGGGGAGAGACCCAGTACTTC.